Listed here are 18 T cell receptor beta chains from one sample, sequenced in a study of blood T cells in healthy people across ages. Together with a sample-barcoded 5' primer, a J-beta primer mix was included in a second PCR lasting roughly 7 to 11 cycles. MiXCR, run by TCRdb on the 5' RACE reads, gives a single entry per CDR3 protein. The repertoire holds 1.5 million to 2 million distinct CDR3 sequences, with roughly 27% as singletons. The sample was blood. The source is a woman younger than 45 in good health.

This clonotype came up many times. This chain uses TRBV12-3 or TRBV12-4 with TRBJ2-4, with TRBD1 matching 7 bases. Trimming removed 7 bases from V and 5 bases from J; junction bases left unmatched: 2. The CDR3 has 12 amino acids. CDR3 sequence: CASTGTENIQYF. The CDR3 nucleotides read TGTGCCAGCACCGGGACAGAAAACATTCAGTACTTC.

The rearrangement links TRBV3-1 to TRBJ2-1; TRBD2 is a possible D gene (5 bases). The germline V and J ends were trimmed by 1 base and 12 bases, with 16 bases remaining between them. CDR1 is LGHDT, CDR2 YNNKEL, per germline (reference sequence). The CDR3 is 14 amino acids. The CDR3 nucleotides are TGTGCCAGCAGCCAAGGGACTGCCAAACCTTCGCAGTTCTTC. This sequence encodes CASSQGTAKPSQFF.

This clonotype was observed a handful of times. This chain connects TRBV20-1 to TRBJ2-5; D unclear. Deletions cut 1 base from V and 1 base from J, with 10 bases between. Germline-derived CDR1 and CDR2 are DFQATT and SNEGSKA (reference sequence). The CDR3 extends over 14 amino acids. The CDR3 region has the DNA TGCAGTGCTAGAGCCCTTCGGGTCCAAGAGACCCAGTACTTC. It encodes CSARALRVQETQYF.

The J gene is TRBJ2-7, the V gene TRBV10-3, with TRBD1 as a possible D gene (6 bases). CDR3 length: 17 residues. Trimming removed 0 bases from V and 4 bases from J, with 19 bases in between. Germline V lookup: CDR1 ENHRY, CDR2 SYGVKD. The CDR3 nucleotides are TGTGCCATCAGTGAGTCGTCGGGACACCCTACCCCTTACGAGCAGTACTTC. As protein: CAISESSGHPTPYEQYF.

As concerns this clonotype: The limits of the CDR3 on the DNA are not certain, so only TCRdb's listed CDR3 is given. The CDR3 spells CASSRTGVQDTQYFGPGTQYF. The V call is TRBV28, the J call TRBJ2-5; the table's D call, TRBD1, has no DNA check behind it. Counting both end residues, the CDR3 totals 21 amino acids. Per germline, CDR1 MDHEN and CDR2 SYDVKM.

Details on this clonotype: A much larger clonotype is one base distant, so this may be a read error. The CDR3 region has the DNA TGCAGTGCTCCGAGGGTCGCAAGCTCAGATACGCAGTATTTT. It yields the protein CSAPRVASSDTQYF. The chain uses TRBV20-1 and TRBJ2-3; maybe TRBD2 (5 bases). Per germline, CDR1 DFQATT and CDR2 SNEGSKA (reference sequence). V lost 5 bases and J lost 4, with 16 bases in between. The CDR3 runs to 14 residues.

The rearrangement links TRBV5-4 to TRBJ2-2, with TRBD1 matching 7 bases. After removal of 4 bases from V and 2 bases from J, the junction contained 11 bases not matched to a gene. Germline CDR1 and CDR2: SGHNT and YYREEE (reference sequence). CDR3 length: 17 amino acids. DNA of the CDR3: TGTGCCAGCAGCCCCCGGAGCGGACAGGCTAACACCGGGGAGCTGTTTTTT. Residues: CASSPRSGQANTGELFF. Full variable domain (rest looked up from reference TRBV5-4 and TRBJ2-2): ETGVTQSPTHLIKTRGQQVTLRCSSQSGHNTVSWYQQALGQGPQFIFQYYREEENGRGNFPPRFSGLQFPNYSSELNVNALELDDSALYLCASSPRSGQANTGELFFGEGSRLTVL.

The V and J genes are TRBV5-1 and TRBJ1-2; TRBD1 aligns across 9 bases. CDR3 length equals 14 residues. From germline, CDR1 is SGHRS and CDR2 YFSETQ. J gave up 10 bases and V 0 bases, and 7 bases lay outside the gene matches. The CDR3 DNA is TGCGCCAGCAGCTTGGCCGCGGGACAGGGAATCTACACCTTC. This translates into CASSLAAGQGIYTF.

DNA for the CDR3: TGTGCCAGCTGCCGGGGAGGACGGGACGAGCAGTACTTC. Protein sequence: CASCRGGRDEQYF. The V and J genes are TRBV6-5 and TRBJ2-7; tentatively, D is TRBD2 (6 bases). The V end was cut by 8 bases, the J end by 5 bases, with 16 bases between. Germline values: CDR1 MNHEY, CDR2 SVGAGI. This CDR3 region has 13 residues.

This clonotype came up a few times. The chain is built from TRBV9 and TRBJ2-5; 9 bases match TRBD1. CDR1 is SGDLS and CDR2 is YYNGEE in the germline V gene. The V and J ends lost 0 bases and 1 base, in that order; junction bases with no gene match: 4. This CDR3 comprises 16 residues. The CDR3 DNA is TGTGCCAGCAGCGTAGCCGGGACAGGGCGCCAAGAGACCCAGTACTTC. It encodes CASSVAGTGRQETQYF.

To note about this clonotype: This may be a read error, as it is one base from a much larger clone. The CDR3 DNA is TGTGCCAGCATCAAACAGGGGGAAGAGACCCAGTTCTTC. This codes for CASIKQGEETQFF. The V gene is TRBV3-1, the J gene TRBJ2-1, with 8 bases identical to TRBD1. The ends lost 7 bases at V and 13 bases at J; junction bases unmatched: 12. Germline CDR1 is LGHDT and CDR2 is YNNKEL (reference sequence). The CDR3 sequence is 13 residues long.

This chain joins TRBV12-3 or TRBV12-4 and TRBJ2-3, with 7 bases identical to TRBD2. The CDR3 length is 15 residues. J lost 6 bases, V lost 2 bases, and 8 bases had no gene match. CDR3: CASSLFGGRSDTQYF. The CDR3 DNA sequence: TGTGCCAGCAGTTTATTTGGCGGGAGATCTGATACGCAGTATTTT.

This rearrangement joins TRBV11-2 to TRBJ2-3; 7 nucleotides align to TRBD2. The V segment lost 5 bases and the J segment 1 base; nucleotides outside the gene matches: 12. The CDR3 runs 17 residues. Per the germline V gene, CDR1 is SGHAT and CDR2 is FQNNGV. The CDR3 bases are TGTGCCAGCAGCGTCGCGGCTAGCGGTCTCCGCACAGATACGCAGTATTTT. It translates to CASSVAASGLRTDTQYF.

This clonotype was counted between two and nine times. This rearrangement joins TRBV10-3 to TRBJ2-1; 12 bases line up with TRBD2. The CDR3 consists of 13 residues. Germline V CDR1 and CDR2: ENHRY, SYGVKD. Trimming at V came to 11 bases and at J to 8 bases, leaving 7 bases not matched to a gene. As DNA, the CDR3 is TGTGCCTCCCGACTAGCGGGAGACTATGAGCAGTTCTTC. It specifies CASRLAGDYEQFF.

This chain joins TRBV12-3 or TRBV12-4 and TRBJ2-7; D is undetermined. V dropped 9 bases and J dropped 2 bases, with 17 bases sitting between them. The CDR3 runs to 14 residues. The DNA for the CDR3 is TGTGCCAGTAGTCTCCGGTCACGAGCCTACGAGCAGTACTTC. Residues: CASSLRSRAYEQYF.

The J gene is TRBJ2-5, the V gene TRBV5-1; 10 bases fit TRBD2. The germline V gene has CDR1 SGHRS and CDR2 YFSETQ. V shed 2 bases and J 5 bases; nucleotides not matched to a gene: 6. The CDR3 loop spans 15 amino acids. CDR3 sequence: CASSFERGGRETQYF. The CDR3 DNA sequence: TGCGCCAGCAGCTTCGAGCGGGGGGGCCGGGAGACCCAGTACTTC.

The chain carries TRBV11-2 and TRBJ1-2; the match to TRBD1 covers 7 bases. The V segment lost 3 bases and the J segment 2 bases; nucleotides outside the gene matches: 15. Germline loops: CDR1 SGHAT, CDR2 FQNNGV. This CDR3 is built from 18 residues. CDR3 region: CASSFSTQTGRENYGYTF. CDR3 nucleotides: TGTGCCAGCAGCTTCTCAACCCAGACAGGGCGCGAGAACTATGGCTACACCTTC.

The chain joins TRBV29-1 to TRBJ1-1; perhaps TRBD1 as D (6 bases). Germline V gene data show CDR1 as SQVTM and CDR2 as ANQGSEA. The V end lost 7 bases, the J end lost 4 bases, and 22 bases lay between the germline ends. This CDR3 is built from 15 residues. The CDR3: CSAAMGPLGGTEAFF. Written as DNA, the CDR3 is TGCAGCGCCGCCATGGGACCTCTAGGGGGCACTGAAGCTTTCTTT.